Described below is a single T cell receptor (beta chain) sequence and its context. These data belong to a study of blood T cell repertoires in COVID-19. Study summary: There were acute and convalescent COVID-19 samples, and they came from the United States, Italy and Spain. In each case, the material was cDNA or gDNA derived from T cells, B-cell-depleted T cells, or PBMCs.

Per the original methods: Scientists estimated how many nucleated cells there were by amplifying reference gene primers. Profiling relied on immunoSEQ multiplex PCR, and the TCRdb table lists in-frame clones only, not all of them. That table is the source of V, J and clone size, and D and trimming were worked out from the DNA. The sample carries about 210,000 clones, roughly 82% recorded once. The germline V gene has CDR1 MNHEY and CDR2 SVGAGI. This CDR3 comprises 13 residues. The V and J ends lost 7 bases and 8 bases respectively, with 17 bases between them. J is TRBJ1-2 and V is TRBV6-5; D is perhaps TRBD1 (6 bases). The origin of this receptor is a woman aged 40 to 50 with acute or convalescent COVID-19. Sequenced material: peripheral blood. CDR3 sequence: CASKGSGDGGYTF. As DNA, the CDR3 is TGTGCCAGCAAGGGATCAGGGGATGGAGGCTACACCTTC.